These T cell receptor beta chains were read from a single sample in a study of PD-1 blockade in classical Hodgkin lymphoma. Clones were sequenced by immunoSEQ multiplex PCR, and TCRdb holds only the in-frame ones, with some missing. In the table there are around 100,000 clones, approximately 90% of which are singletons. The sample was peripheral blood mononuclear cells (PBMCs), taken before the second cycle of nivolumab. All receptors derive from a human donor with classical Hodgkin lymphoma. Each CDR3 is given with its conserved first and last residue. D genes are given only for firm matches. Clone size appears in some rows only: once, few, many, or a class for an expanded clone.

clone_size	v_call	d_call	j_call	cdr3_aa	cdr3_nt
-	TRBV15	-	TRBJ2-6	CATSTDDSGANVLTF	TGTGCCACCAGCACGGACGACTCTGGGGCCAACGTCCTGACTTTC
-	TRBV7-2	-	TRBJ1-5	CASSTMTPYQPQHF	TGTGCCAGCAGCACGATGACACCTTACCAGCCCCAGCATTTT
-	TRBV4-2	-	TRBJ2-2	CASRQQRRSLDNTGELFF	TGTGCCAGCCGGCAACAGAGGCGTAGCCTAGATAACACCGGGGAGCTGTTTTTT
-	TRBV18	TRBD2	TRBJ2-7	CASSPPLAGPDLALYEQYF	TGTGCCAGCTCACCACCTCTAGCGGGCCCCGACCTAGCCCTCTACGAGCAGTACTTC
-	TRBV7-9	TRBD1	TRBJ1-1	CASSILDRGNTEAFF	TGTGCCAGCAGCATCTTAGACAGGGGGAACACTGAAGCTTTCTTT
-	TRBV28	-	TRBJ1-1	CASSRRTALREAFF	TGTGCCAGCAGTCGCCGGACGGCCTTACGCGAAGCTTTCTTT
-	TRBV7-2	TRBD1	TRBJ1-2	CASSLDALDRAYGYTF	TGTGCCAGCAGCTTAGACGCCCTCGACAGGGCTTATGGCTACACCTTC
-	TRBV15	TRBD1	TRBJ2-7	CATSTPTGGLWYEQYF	TGTGCCACCAGCACCCCCACAGGGGGTCTCTGGTACGAGCAGTACTTC
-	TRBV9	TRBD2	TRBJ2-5	CASSVEGRTSGGSPWETQYF	TGTGCCAGCAGCGTAGAGGGCCGGACTAGCGGGGGGTCCCCTTGGGAGACCCAGTACTTC
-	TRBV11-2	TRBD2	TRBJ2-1	CASSLEGGGNNEQFF	TGTGCCAGCAGCTTAGAGGGCGGGGGGAACAATGAGCAGTTCTTC
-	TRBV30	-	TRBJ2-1	CAWKGFLDYEQFF	TGTGCCTGGAAAGGGTTTTTAGACTATGAGCAGTTCTTC
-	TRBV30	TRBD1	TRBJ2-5	CAWSTDRGLGLLFETQYF	TGTGCCTGGAGTACGGACAGGGGGCTCGGCCTCCTGTTCGAGACCCAGTACTTC
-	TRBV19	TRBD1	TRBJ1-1	CASSTPGQGSAEAFF	TGTGCCAGTAGTACCCCCGGACAGGGCTCGGCTGAAGCTTTCTTT
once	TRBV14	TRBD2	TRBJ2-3	CASSQDGGRGTDTQYF	TGTGCCAGCAGCCAAGACGGGGGGAGAGGAACAGATACGCAGTATTTT
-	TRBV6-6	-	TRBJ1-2	CASSYGRGEYGYTF	TGTGCCAGCAGTTACGGCAGGGGAGAATACGGCTACACCTTC
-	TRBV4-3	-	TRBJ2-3	CASSQEGLDTQYF	TGCGCCAGCAGCCAAGAGGGACTGGATACGCAGTATTTT